In its sample, the clone carrying this TCR beta chain is medium-sized. Every TCR cDNA molecule bore its own unique molecular identifier. TCRdb recomputed calls from the 5' RACE reads with MiXCR, one row per CDR3 protein. The sample includes approximately 52,000 distinct CDR3 sequences, approximately 7% of them seen just once. CDR3 length equals 16 residues. The V end lost 7 bases, the J end lost 1 base, and 19 bases lay between the germline ends. The germline CDR1 and CDR2 sequences are SQVTM and ANQGSEA. This record belongs to a study of spatial heterogeneity in lung cancer. Whole-study context: More beta-chain than alpha-chain sequences were consistently detected.

As for time point: sample taken at primary tumor resection. The study sequenced unsorted whole RNA from tumor, nontumor lung or frozen PBMC. Sample: PBMCs, taken at surgery. V and J are TRBV29-1 and TRBJ2-2, with D possibly matching TRBD2 (5 bases). The sequence was obtained from a female donor with early-stage non-small cell lung cancer. The CDR3 nucleotides read TGCAGCGCCCGTTCGGCGTCGGGGATGAACACCGGGGAGCTGTTTTTT. This codes for CSARSASGMNTGELFF.